A single TCR beta chain is shown here with its context. Its matching antigen is unknown. Germline CDR1 reads LGHNA; CDR2 reads YNFKEQ. This CDR3 is 18 amino acids long. V shed 1 base, J shed 0 bases, and the junction held 5 bases outside the gene matches. Sequenced by immunoSEQ multiplex PCR; TCRdb stores in-frame clones only, minus some. The sample comprises 150,000 to 200,000 clones, approximately 90% of which are singletons, and roughly 0.98% rests with the top ten. Pooled samples include second doses given at about 4 or 12 weeks. The data belong to a study of T cell responses to AZD1222 COVID-19 vaccine. General study points: The donors showed a predominance of white British ancestry and of females, with possible underestimation of clonal diversity. The study sampled repertoires only after the peak T cell response. Vaccine-associated CD4 TCRs spanned spike, dominant at 160-218 and 743-854.

The material sequenced was peripheral blood, taken 28 days after the second AZD1222 dose. This chain links TRBV4-2 with TRBJ2-1; 11 positions agree with TRBD2. This receptor was obtained from an adult who received the AZD1222 COVID-19 vaccine. CDR3 DNA: TGTGCCAGCAGCCAAGGTCCTAGCGGGGGGAGCTCCTACAATGAGCAGTTCTTC. It yields the protein CASSQGPSGGSSYNEQFF.